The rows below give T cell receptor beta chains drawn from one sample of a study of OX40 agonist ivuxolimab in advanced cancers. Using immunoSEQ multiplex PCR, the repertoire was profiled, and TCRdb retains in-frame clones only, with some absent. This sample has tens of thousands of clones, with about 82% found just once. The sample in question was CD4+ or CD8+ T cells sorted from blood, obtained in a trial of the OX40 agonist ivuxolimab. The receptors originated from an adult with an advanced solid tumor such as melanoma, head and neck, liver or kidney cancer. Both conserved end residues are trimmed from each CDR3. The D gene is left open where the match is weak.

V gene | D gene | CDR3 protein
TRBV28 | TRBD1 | ASSPAGGNYGYT
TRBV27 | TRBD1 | ASSPVRGRDTEAF
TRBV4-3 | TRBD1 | ASSQDGTVYSTNEKLF
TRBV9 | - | ASSVSTAPSNDRPNTGELF
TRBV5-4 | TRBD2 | ASGRWGGGSEQF
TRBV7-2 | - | ASSGPGQNTGELF
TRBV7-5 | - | ASRAGTGYTEAF
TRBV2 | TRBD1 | ASRPGQGGEKLF
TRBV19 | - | ASRAAGTGANVLT
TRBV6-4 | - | ASNWPAGASYGYT
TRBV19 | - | ASSIVGAGAGELF
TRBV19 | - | ASSGTGGFEAF
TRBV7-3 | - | ASNPEDNEKLF
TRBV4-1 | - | ASSQESLNTEAF
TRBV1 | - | TSSQWTPSSYEQY
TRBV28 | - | ASTKLVPSYEQY
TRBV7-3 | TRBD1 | ASSLTGAINNEQF
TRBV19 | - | ASSIALTVQETQY
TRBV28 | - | ASSSRSYGYT